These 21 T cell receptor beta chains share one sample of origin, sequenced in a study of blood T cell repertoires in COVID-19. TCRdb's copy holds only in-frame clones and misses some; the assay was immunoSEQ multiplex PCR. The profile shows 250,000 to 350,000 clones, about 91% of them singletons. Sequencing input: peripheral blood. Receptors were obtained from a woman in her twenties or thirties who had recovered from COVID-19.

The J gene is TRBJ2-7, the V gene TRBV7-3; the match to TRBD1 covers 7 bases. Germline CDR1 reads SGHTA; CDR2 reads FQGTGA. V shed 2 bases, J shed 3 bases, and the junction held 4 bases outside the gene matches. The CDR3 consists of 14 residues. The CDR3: CASSLSAGGYEQYF. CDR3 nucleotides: TGTGCCAGCAGCTTATCCGCAGGGGGCTACGAGCAGTACTTC.

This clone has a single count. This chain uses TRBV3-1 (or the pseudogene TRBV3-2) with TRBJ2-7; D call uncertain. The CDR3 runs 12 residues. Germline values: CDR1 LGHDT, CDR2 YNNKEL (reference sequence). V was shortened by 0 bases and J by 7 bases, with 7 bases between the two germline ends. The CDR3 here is CASSQDSREQYF. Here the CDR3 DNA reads TGTGCCAGCAGCCAAGATTCGCGGGAGCAGTACTTC.

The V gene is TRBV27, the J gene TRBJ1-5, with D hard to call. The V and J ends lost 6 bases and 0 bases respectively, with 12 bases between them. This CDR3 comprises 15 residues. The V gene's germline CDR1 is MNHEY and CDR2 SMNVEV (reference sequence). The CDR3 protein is CASRAGKYSNQPQHF. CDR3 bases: TGTGCCAGCAGGGCGGGGAAATATAGCAATCAGCCCCAGCATTTT.

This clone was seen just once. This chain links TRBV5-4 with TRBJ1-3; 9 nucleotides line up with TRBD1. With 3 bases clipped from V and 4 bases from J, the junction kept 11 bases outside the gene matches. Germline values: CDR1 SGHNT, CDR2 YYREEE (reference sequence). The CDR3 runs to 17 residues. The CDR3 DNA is TGTGCCAGCAGCTCGGGACAGGGAGCCTTAGGAGGAAACACCATATATTTT. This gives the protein CASSSGQGALGGNTIYF.

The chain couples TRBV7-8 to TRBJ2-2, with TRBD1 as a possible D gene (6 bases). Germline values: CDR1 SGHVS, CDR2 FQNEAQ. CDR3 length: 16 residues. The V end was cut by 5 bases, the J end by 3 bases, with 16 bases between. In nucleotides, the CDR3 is TGTGCCAGCAGCGATCCACAGGGAGCGCACACCGGGGAGCTGTTTTTT. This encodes CASSDPQGAHTGELFF.

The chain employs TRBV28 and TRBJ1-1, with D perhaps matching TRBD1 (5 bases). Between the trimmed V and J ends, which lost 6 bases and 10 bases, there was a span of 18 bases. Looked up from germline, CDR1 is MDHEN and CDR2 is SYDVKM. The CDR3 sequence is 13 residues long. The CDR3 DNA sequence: TGTGCCAGCAGCCCCGAAAGGGGTTTTGGAGCTTTCTTT. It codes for CASSPERGFGAFF.

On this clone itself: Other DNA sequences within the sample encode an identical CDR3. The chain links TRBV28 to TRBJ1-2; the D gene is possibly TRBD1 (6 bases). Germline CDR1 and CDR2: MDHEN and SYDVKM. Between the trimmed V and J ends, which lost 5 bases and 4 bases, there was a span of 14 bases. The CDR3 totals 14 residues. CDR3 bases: TGTGCCAGCAGTCCCCCCCAGGGGACCTATGGCTACACCTTC. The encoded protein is CASSPPQGTYGYTF.

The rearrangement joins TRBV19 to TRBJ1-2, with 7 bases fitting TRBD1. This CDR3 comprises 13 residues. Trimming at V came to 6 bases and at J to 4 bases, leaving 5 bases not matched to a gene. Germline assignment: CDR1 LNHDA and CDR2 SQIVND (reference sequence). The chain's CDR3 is CASSKTGTYGYTF. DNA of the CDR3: TGTGCCAGTAGCAAGACAGGGACCTATGGCTACACCTTC. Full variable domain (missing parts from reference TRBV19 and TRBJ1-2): DGGITQSPKYLFRKEGQNVTLSCEQNLNHDAMYWYRQDPGQGLRLIYYSQIVNDFQKGDIAEGYSVSREKKESFPLTVTSAQKNPTAFYLCASSKTGTYGYTFGSGTRLTVV.

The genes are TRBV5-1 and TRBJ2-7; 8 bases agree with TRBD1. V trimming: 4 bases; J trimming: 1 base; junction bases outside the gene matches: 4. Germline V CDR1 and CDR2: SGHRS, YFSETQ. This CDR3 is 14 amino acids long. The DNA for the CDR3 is TGCGCCAGCAGCATAGGACAGGGATCCTACGAGCAGTACTTC. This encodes CASSIGQGSYEQYF.

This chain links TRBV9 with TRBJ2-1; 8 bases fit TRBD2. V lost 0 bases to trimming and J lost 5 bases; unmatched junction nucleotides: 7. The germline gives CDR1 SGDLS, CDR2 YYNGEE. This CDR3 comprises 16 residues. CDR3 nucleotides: TGTGCCAGCAGCGTAGCTCCGGGGGGGCTAAACAATGAGCAGTTCTTC. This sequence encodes CASSVAPGGLNNEQFF.

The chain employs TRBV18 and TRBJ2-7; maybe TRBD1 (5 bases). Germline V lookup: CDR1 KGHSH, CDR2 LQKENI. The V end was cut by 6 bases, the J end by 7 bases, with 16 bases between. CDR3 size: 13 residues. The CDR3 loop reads CASSSVKGEEQYF. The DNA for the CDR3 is TGTGCCAGCTCTTCCGTCAAAGGGGAAGAGCAGTACTTC.

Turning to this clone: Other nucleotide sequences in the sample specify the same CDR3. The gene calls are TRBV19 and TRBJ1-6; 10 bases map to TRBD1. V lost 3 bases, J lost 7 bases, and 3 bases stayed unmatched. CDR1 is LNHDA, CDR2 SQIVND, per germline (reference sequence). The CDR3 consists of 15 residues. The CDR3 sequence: CASSIGDRGNSPLHF. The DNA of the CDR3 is TGTGCCAGTAGTATTGGGGACAGGGGAAATTCACCCCTCCACTTT.

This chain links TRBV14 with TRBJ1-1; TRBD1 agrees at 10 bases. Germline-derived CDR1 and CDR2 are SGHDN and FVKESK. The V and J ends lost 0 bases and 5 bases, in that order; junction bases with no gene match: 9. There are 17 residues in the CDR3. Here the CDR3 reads CASSQDFRQGAWTEAFF. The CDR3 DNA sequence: TGTGCCAGCAGCCAAGATTTCCGACAGGGGGCATGGACTGAAGCTTTCTTT.

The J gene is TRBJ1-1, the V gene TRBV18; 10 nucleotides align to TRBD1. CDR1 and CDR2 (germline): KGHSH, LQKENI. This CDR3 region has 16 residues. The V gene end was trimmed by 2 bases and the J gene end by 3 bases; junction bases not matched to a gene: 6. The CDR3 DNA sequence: TGTGCCAGCTCACCAAGACCGGGACAGGGGTACACTGAAGCTTTCTTT. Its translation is CASSPRPGQGYTEAFF.

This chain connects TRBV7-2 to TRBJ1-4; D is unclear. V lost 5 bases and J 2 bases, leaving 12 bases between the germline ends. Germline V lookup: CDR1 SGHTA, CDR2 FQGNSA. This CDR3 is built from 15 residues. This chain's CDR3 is CASSPRGTTNEKLFF. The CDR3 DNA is TGTGCCAGCAGCCCTCGAGGCACCACTAATGAAAAACTGTTTTTT. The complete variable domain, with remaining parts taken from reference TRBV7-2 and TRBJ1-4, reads GAGVSQSPSNKVTEKGKDVELRCDPISGHTALYWYRQSLGQGLEFLIYFQGNSAPDKSGLPSDRFSAERTGGSVSTLTIQRTQQEDSAVYLCASSPRGTTNEKLFFGSGTQLSVL.

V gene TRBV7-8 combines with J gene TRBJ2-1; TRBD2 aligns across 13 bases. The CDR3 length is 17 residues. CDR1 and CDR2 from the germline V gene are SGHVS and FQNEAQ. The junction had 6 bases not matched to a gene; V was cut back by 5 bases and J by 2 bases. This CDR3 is CASSPILAGGPYNEQFF. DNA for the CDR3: TGTGCCAGCAGCCCCATACTAGCGGGGGGGCCCTACAATGAGCAGTTCTTC.

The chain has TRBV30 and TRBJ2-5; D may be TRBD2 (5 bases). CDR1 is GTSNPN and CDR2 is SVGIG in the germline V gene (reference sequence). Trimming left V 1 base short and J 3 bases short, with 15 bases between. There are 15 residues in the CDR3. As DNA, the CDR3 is TGTGCCTGGAGTGCCGCACCCGGGAATAAAGAGACCCAGTACTTC. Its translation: CAWSAAPGNKETQYF.

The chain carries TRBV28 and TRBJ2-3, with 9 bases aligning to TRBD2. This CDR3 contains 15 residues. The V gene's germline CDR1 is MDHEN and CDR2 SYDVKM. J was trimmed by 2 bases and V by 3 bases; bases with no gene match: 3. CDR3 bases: TGTGCCAGCAGTTTGGCTAGCGGGGTCACAGATACGCAGTATTTT. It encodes CASSLASGVTDTQYF. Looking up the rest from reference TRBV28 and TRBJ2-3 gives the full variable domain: DVKVTQSSRYLVKRTGEKVFLECVQDMDHENMFWYRQDPGLGLRLIYFSYDVKMKEKGDIPEGYSVSREKKERFSLILESASTNQTSMYLCASSLASGVTDTQYFGPGTRLTVL.

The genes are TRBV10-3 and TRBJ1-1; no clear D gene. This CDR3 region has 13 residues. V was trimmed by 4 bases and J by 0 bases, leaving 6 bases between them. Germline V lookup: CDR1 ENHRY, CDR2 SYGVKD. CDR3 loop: CAISVDLNTEAFF. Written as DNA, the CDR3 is TGTGCCATCAGTGTAGATCTGAACACTGAAGCTTTCTTT.

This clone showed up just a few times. The CDR3 region is CASSLAPGGMYNEQFF. CDR3 sequence (DNA): TGCGCCAGCAGCTTGGCCCCCGGGGGGATGTACAATGAGCAGTTCTTC. V usage is TRBV5-1 and J usage is TRBJ2-1; 7 bases align to TRBD2. The CDR3 extends over 16 amino acids. V trimming: 0 bases; J trimming: 4 bases; junction bases outside the gene matches: 7. Germline V gene lookup returns CDR1 SGHRS and CDR2 YFSETQ.

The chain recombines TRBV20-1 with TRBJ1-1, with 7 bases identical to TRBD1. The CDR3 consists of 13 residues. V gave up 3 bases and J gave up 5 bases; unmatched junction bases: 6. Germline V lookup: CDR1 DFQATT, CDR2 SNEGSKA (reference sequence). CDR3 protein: CSASEGAETEAFF. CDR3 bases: TGCAGTGCTAGTGAGGGGGCAGAGACTGAAGCTTTCTTT.